The T cell receptor (beta chain) described here comes from a study of cytomegalovirus exposure and HLA in healthy donors. The V gene's germline CDR1 is SGHTA and CDR2 FQGNSA. The CDR3 has 13 residues. Trimming stripped 5 bases from V and 5 bases from J, with 13 bases between. PCR involved 60 Vbeta and 13 Jbeta primers. TCRdb's table, derived via immunoSEQ multiplex PCR, lists solely in-frame clones and lacks some. In the table there are 85,000 to 90,000 clones, approximately 76% of which are singletons. V gene TRBV7-2 combines with J gene TRBJ2-7; TRBD1 is a possible D gene (5 bases). The TCR originated in a man aged 25-40 years in good health and CMV-seropositive. Material: PBMCs. In nucleotides, the CDR3 is TGTGCCAGCAGCCCGTGGACAAACGACGAGCAGTACTTC. Its protein product is CASSPWTNDEQYF.